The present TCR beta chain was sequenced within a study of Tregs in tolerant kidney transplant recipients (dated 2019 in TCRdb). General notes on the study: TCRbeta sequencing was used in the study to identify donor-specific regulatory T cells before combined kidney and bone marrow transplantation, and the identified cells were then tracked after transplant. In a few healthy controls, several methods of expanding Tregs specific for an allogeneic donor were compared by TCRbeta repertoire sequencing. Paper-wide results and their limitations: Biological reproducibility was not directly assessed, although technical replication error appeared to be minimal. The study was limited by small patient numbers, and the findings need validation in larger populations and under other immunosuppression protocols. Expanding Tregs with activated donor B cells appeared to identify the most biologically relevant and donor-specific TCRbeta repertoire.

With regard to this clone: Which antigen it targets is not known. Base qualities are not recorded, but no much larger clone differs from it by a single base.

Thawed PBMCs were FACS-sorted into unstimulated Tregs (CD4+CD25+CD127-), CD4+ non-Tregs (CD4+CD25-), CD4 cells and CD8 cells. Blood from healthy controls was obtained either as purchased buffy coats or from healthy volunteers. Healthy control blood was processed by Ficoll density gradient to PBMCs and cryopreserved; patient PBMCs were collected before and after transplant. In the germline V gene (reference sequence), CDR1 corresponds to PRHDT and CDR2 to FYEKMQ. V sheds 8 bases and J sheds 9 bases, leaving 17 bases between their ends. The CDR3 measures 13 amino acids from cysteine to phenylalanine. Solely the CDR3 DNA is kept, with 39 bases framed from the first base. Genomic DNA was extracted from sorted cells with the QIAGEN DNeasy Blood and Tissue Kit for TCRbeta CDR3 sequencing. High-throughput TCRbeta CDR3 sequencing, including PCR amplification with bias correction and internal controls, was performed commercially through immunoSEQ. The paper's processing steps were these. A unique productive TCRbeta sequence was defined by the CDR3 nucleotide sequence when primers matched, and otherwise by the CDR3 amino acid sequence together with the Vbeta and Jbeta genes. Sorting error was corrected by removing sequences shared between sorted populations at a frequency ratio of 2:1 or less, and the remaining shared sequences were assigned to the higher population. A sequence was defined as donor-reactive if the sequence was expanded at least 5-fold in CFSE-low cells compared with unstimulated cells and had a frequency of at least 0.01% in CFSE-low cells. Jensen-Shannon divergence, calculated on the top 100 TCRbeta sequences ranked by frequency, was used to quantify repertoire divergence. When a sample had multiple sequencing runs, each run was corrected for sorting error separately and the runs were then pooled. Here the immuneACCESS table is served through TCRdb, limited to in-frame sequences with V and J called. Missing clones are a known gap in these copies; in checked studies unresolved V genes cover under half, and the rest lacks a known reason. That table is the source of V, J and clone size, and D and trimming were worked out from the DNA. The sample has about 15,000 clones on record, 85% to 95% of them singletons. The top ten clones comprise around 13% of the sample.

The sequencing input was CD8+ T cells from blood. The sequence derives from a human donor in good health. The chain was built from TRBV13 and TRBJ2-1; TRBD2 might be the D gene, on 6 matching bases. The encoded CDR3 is CASRTHKGGEQFF. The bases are TGTGCCAGCCGAACCCACAAGGGAGGTGAGCAGTTCTTC.